This entry features one T cell receptor beta chain sequence. The antigen remains undetermined. V was clipped by 3 bases and J by 5 bases, with 16 bases between them. This CDR3 is 15 amino acids long. Looked up from germline, CDR1 is MNHNY and CDR2 is SVGAGI (reference sequence). The data originate from a study of shared clonotypes between healthy human individuals. Study outcomes and limitations: Naive subsets generally exceeded memory subsets in estimated richness.

Deep was the level used in running the assay. Sequencing used immunoSEQ multiplex PCR; TCRdb keeps in-frame clones, though not all of them. The sample includes around 2.5 million clones, roughly 93% seen only once; the top ten take more than 0.35%. Those who donated were healthy HIV-negative adults, with no recent acute infections or vaccinations reported. Only Caucasian adults living in Nashville, Tennessee served as donors. This rearrangement joins TRBV6-6 to TRBJ1-2; D is unresolved. This receptor was taken from a man younger than 35 in good health. Some clones in this sample may be carry-over from other donors' samples. What was sequenced was naive CD4+ T cells from PBMCs. Regarding subset: CD45RA+ positively selected. CDR3 coding DNA: TGTGCCAGCAGTTATGGTCTGGTCTTGAGTTATGGCTACACCTTC. Translating it yields CASSYGLVLSYGYTF.